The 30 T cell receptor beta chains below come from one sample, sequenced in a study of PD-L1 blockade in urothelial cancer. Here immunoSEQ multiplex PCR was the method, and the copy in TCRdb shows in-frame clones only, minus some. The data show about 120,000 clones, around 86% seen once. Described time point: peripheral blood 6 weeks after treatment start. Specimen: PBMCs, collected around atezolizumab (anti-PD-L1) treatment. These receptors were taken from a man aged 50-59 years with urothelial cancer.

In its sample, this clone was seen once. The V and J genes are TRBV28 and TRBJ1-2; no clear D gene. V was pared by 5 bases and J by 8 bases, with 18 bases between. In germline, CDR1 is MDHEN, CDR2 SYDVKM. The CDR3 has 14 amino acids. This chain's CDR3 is CASSPRPGGGGYTF. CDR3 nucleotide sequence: TGTGCCAGCAGTCCTAGACCAGGAGGTGGCGGCTACACCTTC.

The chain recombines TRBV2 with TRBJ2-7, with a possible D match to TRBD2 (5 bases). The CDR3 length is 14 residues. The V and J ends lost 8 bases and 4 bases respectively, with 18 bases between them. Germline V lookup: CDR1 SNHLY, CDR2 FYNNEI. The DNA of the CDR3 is TGTGCCAGCCGGGAATGGGCGAGGGCTTACGAGCAGTACTTC. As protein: CASREWARAYEQYF.

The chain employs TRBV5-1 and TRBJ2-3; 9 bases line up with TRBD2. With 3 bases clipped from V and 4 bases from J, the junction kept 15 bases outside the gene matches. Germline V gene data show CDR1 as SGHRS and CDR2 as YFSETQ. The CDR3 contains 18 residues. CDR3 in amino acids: CASSSPGISGRMSDTQYF. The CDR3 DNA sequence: TGCGCCAGCAGCTCCCCTGGGATTAGCGGGAGAATGTCAGATACGCAGTATTTT.

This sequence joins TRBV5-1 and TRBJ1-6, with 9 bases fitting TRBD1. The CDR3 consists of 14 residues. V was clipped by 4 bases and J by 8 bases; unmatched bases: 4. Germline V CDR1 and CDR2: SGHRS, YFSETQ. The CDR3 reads CASSPGTGHSPLHF. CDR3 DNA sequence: TGCGCCAGCAGCCCCGGGACAGGGCATTCACCCCTCCACTTT.

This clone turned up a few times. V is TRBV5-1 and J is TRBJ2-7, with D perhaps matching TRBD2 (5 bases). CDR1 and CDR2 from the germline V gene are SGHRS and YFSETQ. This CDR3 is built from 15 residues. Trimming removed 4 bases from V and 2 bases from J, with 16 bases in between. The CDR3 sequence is CASSGTRPGTYEQYF. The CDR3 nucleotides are TGCGCCAGCAGCGGAACTCGCCCGGGAACCTACGAGCAGTACTTC.

CDR3 region: CASSLYRGGRARDNEQFF. The CDR3 nucleotides are TGTGCCAGCAGCTTATATCGCGGGGGCCGCGCTAGGGACAATGAGCAGTTCTTC. The chain employs TRBV7-8 and TRBJ2-1; D might be TRBD2 (7 bases). V dropped 2 bases and J dropped 5 bases, with 22 bases sitting between them. Germline V gene data show CDR1 as SGHVS and CDR2 as FQNEAQ. This CDR3 is 18 amino acids long.

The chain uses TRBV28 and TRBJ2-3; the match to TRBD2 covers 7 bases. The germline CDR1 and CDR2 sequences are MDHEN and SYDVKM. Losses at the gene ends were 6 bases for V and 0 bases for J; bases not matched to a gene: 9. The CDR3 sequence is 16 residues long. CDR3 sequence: CASSLGGSGSTDTQYF. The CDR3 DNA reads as TGTGCCAGCAGCTTGGGGGGGAGCGGAAGCACAGATACGCAGTATTTT.

CDR3 DNA: TGTGCCAGCAGCTTGGACAGACCCACAGATACGCAGTATTTT. Translation: CASSLDRPTDTQYF. This chain links TRBV5-4 with TRBJ2-3, with D unresolved. The germline V gene encodes CDR1 SGHNT and CDR2 YYREEE (reference sequence). The CDR3 totals 14 residues. V was cut by 0 bases and J by 2 bases, with 7 bases left in between.

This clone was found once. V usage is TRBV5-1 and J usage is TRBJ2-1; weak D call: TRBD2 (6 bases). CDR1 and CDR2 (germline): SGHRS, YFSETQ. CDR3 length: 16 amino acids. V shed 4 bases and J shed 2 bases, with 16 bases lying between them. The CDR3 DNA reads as TGCGCCAGCAGCCGGGGCCTAGCGTATACCTACAATGAGCAGTTCTTC. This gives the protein CASSRGLAYTYNEQFF.

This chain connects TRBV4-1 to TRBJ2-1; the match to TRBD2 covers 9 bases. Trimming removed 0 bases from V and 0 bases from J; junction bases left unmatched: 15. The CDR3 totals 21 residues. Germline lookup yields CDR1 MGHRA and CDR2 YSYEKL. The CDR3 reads CASSQDLLLTSGLFSYNEQFF. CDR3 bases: TGCGCCAGCAGCCAAGATCTCCTCCTAACTAGCGGGCTCTTCTCCTACAATGAGCAGTTCTTC.

The CDR3 DNA sequence: TGTGCCAGCAGCGCCAGCTTAGCGGGAGAAAGCTACAATGAGCAGTTCTTC. Encoded protein: CASSASLAGESYNEQFF. V is TRBV9 and J is TRBJ2-1; 9 bases fit TRBD2. V lost 3 bases to trimming and J lost 3 bases; unmatched junction nucleotides: 10. Germline-derived CDR1 and CDR2 are SGDLS and YYNGEE. This CDR3 comprises 17 residues.

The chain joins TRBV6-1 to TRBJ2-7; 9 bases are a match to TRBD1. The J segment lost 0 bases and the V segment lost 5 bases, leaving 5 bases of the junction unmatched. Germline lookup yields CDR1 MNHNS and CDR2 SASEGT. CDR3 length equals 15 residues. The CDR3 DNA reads TGTGCCAGCAGTTCGGGACAGGGAAGCTCCTACGAGCAGTACTTC. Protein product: CASSSGQGSSYEQYF.

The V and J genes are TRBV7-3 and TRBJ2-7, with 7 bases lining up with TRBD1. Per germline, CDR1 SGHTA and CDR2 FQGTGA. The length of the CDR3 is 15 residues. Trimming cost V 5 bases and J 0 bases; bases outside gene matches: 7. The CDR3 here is CASSAGTATSYEQYF. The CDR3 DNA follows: TGTGCCAGCAGCGCTGGGACAGCAACCTCCTACGAGCAGTACTTC. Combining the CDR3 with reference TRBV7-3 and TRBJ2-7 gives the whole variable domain GAGVSQTPSNKVTEKGKYVELRCDPISGHTALYWYRQSLGQGPEFLIYFQGTGAADDSGLPNDRFFAVRPEGSVSTLKIQRTERGDSAVYLCASSAGTATSYEQYFGPGTRLTVT.

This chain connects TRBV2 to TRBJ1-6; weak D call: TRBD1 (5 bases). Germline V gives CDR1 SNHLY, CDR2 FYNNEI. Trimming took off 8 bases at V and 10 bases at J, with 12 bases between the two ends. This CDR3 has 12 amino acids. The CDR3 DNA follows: TGTGCCAGCCTCAGGGTTGGATCACCCCTCCACTTT. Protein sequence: CASLRVGSPLHF. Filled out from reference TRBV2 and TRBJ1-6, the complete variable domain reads EPEVTQTPSHQVTQMGQEVILRCVPISNHLYFYWYRQILGQKVEFLVSFYNNEISEKSEIFDDQFSVERPDGSNFTLKIRSTKLEDSAMYFCASLRVGSPLHFGNGTRLTVT.

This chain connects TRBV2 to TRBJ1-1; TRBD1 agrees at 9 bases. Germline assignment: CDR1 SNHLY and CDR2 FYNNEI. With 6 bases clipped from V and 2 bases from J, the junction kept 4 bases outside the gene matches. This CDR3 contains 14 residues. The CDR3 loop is CASRQGARNTEAFF. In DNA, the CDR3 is TGTGCCAGCAGACAGGGGGCGCGTAACACTGAAGCTTTCTTT.

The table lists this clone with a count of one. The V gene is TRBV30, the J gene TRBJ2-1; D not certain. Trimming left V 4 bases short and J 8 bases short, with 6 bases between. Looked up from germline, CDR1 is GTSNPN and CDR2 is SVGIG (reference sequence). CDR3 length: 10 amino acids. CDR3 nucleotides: TGTGCCTGGACGGAGTATGAGCAGTTCTTC. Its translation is CAWTEYEQFF.

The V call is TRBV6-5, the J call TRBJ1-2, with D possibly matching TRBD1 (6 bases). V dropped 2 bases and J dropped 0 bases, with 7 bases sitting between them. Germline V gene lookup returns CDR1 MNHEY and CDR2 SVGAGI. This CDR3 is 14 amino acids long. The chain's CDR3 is CASSYRQANYGYTF. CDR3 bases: TGTGCCAGCAGTTACCGACAGGCTAACTATGGCTACACCTTC.

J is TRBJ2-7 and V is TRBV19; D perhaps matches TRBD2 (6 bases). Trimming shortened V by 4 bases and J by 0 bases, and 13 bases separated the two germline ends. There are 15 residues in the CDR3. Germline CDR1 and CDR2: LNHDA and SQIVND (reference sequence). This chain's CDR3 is CASSKEGRSSYEQYF. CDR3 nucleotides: TGTGCCAGTAGTAAGGAGGGGCGGAGCTCCTACGAGCAGTACTTC. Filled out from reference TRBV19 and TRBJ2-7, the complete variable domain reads DGGITQSPKYLFRKEGQNVTLSCEQNLNHDAMYWYRQDPGQGLRLIYYSQIVNDFQKGDIAEGYSVSREKKESFPLTVTSAQKNPTAFYLCASSKEGRSSYEQYFGPGTRLTVT.

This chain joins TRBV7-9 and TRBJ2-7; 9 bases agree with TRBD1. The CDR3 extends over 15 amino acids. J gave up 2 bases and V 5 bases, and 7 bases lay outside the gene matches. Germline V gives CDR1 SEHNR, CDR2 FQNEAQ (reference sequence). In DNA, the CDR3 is TGTGCCAGCAGCCCCCCACAGGGGGCCCCCTACGAGCAGTACTTC. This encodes CASSPPQGAPYEQYF.

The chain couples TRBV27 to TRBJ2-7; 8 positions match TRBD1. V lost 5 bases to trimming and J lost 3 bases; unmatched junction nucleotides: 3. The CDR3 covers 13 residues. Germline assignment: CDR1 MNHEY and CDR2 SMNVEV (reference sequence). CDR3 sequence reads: CASSRQGNYEQYF. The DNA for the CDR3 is TGTGCCAGCAGTCGACAGGGGAACTACGAGCAGTACTTC.

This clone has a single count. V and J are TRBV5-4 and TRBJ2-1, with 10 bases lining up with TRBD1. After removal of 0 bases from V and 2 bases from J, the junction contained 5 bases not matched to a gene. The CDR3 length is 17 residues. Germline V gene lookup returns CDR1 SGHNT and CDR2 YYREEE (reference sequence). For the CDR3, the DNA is TGTGCCAGCAGCTTGGCCGGGGGGACAGGGGCCTACAATGAGCAGTTCTTC. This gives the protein CASSLAGGTGAYNEQFF. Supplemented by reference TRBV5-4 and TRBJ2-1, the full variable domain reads ETGVTQSPTHLIKTRGQQVTLRCSSQSGHNTVSWYQQALGQGPQFIFQYYREEENGRGNFPPRFSGLQFPNYSSELNVNALELDDSALYLCASSLAGGTGAYNEQFFGPGTRLTVL.

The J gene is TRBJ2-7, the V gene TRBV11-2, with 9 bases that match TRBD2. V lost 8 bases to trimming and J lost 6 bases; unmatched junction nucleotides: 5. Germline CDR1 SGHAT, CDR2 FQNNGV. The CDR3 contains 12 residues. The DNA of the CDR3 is TGTGCCAGCCGCGGGAGGGGTGGCGAGCAGTACTTC. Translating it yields CASRGRGGEQYF.

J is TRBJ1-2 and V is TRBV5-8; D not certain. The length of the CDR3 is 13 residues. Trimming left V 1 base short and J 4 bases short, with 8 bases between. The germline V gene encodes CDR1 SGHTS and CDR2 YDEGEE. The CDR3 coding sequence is TGTGCCAGCAGCTTGACAGTTCTCTATGGCTACACCTTC. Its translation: CASSLTVLYGYTF.

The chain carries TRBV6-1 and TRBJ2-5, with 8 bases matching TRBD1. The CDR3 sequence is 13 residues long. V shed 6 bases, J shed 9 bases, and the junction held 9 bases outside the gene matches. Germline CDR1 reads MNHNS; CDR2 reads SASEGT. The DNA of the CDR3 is TGTGCCAGCAGGCCAGGGGGCGGCAGTCCCCAGTACTTC. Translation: CASRPGGGSPQYF.

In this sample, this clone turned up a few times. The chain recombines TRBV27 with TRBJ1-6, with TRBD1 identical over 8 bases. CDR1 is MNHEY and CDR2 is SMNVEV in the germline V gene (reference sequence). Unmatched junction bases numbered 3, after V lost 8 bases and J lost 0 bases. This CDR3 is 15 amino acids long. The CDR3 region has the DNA TGTGCCAGCGCCACAGGGGGCTCCTATAATTCACCCCTCCACTTT. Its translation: CASATGGSYNSPLHF.

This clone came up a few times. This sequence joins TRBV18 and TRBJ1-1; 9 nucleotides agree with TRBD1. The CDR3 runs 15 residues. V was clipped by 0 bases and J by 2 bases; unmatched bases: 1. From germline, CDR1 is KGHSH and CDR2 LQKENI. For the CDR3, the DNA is TGTGCCAGCTCACCACCGGACAGGGGTAACACTGAAGCTTTCTTT. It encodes CASSPPDRGNTEAFF.

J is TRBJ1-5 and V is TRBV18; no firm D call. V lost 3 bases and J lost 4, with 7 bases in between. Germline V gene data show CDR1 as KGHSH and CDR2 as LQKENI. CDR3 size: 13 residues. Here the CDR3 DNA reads TGTGCCAGCTCACCGGCAAGAAATCAGCCCCAGCATTTT. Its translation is CASSPARNQPQHF. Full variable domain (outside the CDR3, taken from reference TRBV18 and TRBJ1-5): NAGVMQNPRHLVRRRGQEARLRCSPMKGHSHVYWYRQLPEEGLKFMVYLQKENIIDESGMPKERFSAEFPKEGPSILRIQQVVRGDSAAYFCASSPARNQPQHFGDGTRLSIL.

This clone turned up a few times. The CDR3 DNA follows: TGTGCCAGCACCTTAGGGGGGGGTAATTCACCCCTCCACTTT. Amino acid sequence: CASTLGGGNSPLHF. V gene TRBV6-1 combines with J gene TRBJ1-6; a possible D gene is TRBD1 (6 bases). Trimming pared 7 bases from V and 6 bases from J, leaving 13 bases between. The germline CDR1 and CDR2 sequences are MNHNS and SASEGT. The CDR3 contains 14 residues.

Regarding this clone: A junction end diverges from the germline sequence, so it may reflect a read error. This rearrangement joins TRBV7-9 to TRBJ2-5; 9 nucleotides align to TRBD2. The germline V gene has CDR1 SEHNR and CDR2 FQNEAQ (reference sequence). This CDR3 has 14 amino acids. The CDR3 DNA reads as TGTGCCAGCAGCGTAGCGGGAGCGGTTGAGACCCAGTACTTC. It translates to CASSVAGAVETQYF. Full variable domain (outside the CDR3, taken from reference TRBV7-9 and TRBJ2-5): DTGVSQNPRHKITKRGQNVTFRCDPISEHNRLYWYRQTLGQGPEFLTYFQNEAQLEKSRLLSDRFSAERPKGSFSTLEIQRTEQGDSAMYLCASSVAGAVETQYFGPGTRLLVL.

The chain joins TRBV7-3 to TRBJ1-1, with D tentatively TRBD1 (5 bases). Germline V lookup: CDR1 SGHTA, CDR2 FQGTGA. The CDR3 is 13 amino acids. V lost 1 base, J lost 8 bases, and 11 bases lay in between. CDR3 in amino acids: CASSLMATAEAFF. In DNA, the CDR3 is TGTGCCAGCAGCTTAATGGCGACAGCCGAAGCTTTCTTT.